Following are 25 T cell receptor beta chains from one sample sequenced in a study of OX40 agonist ivuxolimab in advanced cancers. Libraries were prepared by immunoSEQ multiplex PCR; TCRdb keeps only in-frame clonotypes and omits some of them. The sample shows 99,000 or so clones, 84% of them seen only once. The specimen comprised CD4+ or CD8+ T cells sorted from blood, sampled in a trial of the OX40 agonist ivuxolimab. The receptors originated from an adult with an advanced solid tumor such as melanoma, head and neck, liver or kidney cancer.

This clone showed up just once. This rearrangement joins TRBV19 to TRBJ1-4, with D possibly being TRBD1 (5 bases). V shed 3 bases and J shed 3 bases, with 17 bases lying between them. This CDR3 spans 17 amino acids. CDR1 is LNHDA, CDR2 SQIVND, per germline (reference sequence). CDR3 DNA sequence: TGTGCCAGTAGTATTTGGCAGGGCGCCGACTCTAATGAAAAACTGTTTTTT. Its translation is CASSIWQGADSNEKLFF.

V and J are TRBV5-6 and TRBJ2-3, with TRBD2 as a possible D gene (6 bases). The CDR3 runs to 16 residues. Trimming removed 0 bases from V and 6 bases from J, with 17 bases in between. Per the germline V gene, CDR1 is SGHDT and CDR2 is YYEEEE. The CDR3 bases are TGTGCCAGCAGCTTGGGACCAGCGGGTGTGGGGGATACGCAGTATTTT. Translated, it gives CASSLGPAGVGDTQYF.

This clone was counted once. This chain joins TRBV10-2 and TRBJ2-3; tentative D call: TRBD1 (6 bases). Per the germline V gene, CDR1 is WSHSY and CDR2 is SAAADI. Trimming cost V 6 bases and J 2 bases, with 15 bases left between them. This CDR3 region has 15 residues. CDR3 in DNA: TGCGCCAGCAGCCCAGGGGTTTTTTCCACAGATACGCAGTATTTT. It is translated as CASSPGVFSTDTQYF.

The chain combines TRBV7-2 with TRBJ2-2; D perhaps matches TRBD1 (5 bases). Germline CDR1 SGHTA, CDR2 FQGNSA. Trimming took off 6 bases at V and 2 bases at J, with 10 bases between the two ends. CDR3 length: 14 amino acids. CDR3 DNA: TGTGCCAGCAGGCAGACAGAAAACACCGGGGAGCTGTTTTTT. It encodes CASRQTENTGELFF.

The chain recombines TRBV11-2 with TRBJ1-3, with 12 bases that match TRBD1. V trimming: 4 bases; J trimming: 8 bases; junction bases outside the gene matches: 9. Germline loops: CDR1 SGHAT, CDR2 FQNNGV. The CDR3 has 16 residues. The chain's CDR3 is CASSWTGTGGRDTIYF. Written as DNA, the CDR3 is TGTGCCAGCAGCTGGACCGGGACAGGGGGCCGGGACACCATATATTTT.

The gene calls are TRBV5-1 and TRBJ1-2; D is undetermined. V lost 4 bases and J 1 base, leaving 8 bases between the germline ends. This CDR3 region has 13 residues. In germline, CDR1 is SGHRS, CDR2 YFSETQ. The CDR3 DNA is TGCGCCAGCAGCGGGTCCCTTAACTATGGCTACACCTTC. Translation: CASSGSLNYGYTF.

This chain connects TRBV5-1 to TRBJ2-2; perhaps TRBD2 as D (5 bases). The ends were cut back, 0 bases at V and 8 bases at J, with 11 bases in the middle. Germline CDR1 is SGHRS and CDR2 is YFSETQ. The CDR3 consists of 14 residues. CDR3 loop: CASSLGLAGGELFF. For the CDR3, the DNA is TGCGCCAGCAGCTTGGGTCTAGCAGGAGGGGAGCTGTTTTTT.

This chain connects TRBV7-2 to TRBJ1-2; perhaps TRBD1 as D (5 bases). The germline V gene has CDR1 SGHTA and CDR2 FQGNSA. This CDR3 is 17 amino acids long. With 1 base removed from V and 2 bases from J, the gap between germline ends came to 17 bases. Written as DNA, the CDR3 is TGTGCCAGCAGCTTAGGAGGGGCAGGACGTAACAACTATGGCTACACCTTC. It translates to CASSLGGAGRNNYGYTF.

The V and J genes are TRBV9 and TRBJ1-1; unclear D gene. This CDR3 is 13 amino acids long. Germline V gene sequence: CDR1 SGDLS, CDR2 YYNGEE. The ends were cut back, 4 bases at V and 3 bases at J, with 10 bases in the middle. The chain's CDR3 is CASSPSGYTEAFF. The DNA of the CDR3 is TGTGCCAGCAGCCCCTCCGGTTACACTGAAGCTTTCTTT.

The gene calls are TRBV2 and TRBJ1-5, with 8 positions matching TRBD1. J lost 5 bases, V lost 6 bases, and 3 bases had no gene match. From germline, CDR1 is SNHLY and CDR2 FYNNEI. This CDR3 region has 13 residues. CDR3 sequence: CASRGQGDQPQHF. DNA of the CDR3: TGTGCCAGCAGAGGACAGGGTGATCAGCCCCAGCATTTT.

This clone was seen a few times. This chain uses TRBV9 with TRBJ1-6; D not certain. Trimming pared 3 bases from V and 0 bases from J, leaving 10 bases between. Germline loops: CDR1 SGDLS, CDR2 YYNGEE. There are 16 residues in the CDR3. The CDR3 nucleotides read TGTGCCAGCAGCGCCCGACATAGCTCCTATAATTCACCCCTCCACTTT. Translated, it gives CASSARHSSYNSPLHF.

This chain connects TRBV23-1 to TRBJ1-1; D is unresolved. TRBV23-1 is filed as an ORF, its function uncertain. CDR3 size: 13 residues. Trimming left V 0 bases short and J 6 bases short, with 8 bases between. DNA of the CDR3: TGCGCCAGCAGTCAATCAGGGAGGGCTGAAGCTTTCTTT. This encodes CASSQSGRAEAFF.

V and J are TRBV4-1 and TRBJ2-2; TRBD2 might be the D (5 bases). V was cut by 4 bases and J by 4 bases, with 22 bases left in between. Germline-derived CDR1 and CDR2 are MGHRA and YSYEKL. The CDR3 totals 18 residues. The CDR3 DNA sequence: TGCGCCAGCAGCCTCATACCTAACAGAGGGATTAGCACCGGGGAGCTGTTTTTT. Protein product: CASSLIPNRGISTGELFF.

V gene TRBV5-1 combines with J gene TRBJ2-1, with D unresolved. In germline, CDR1 is SGHRS, CDR2 YFSETQ. The CDR3 is made up of 15 amino acids. Trimming stripped 1 base from V and 1 base from J, with 9 bases between. CDR3 amino acids: CASSLRSRSYNEQFF. The CDR3 region has the DNA TGCGCCAGCAGCTTGAGGTCCCGTTCCTACAATGAGCAGTTCTTC.

V is TRBV6-5 and J is TRBJ1-3; no clear D. This CDR3 has 11 amino acids. The germline V and J ends were trimmed by 4 bases and 8 bases, with 6 bases remaining between them. The V gene's germline CDR1 is MNHEY and CDR2 SVGAGI. CDR3 coding DNA: TGTGCCAGCAGTTCGACCGACACCATATATTTT. As protein: CASSSTDTIYF.

The gene calls are TRBV2 and TRBJ1-1, with TRBD1 matching 9 bases. Germline values: CDR1 SNHLY, CDR2 FYNNEI. The V and J ends lost 2 bases and 4 bases, in that order; junction bases with no gene match: 5. The CDR3 has 15 residues. CDR3 nucleotide sequence: TGTGCCAGCAGTGAATGGGGACAGGGAGTCACTGAAGCTTTCTTT. Translation gives CASSEWGQGVTEAFF.

This rearrangement joins TRBV6-6 to TRBJ2-1; no clear D. CDR1 and CDR2 (germline): MNHNY, SVGAGI (reference sequence). The CDR3 has 11 amino acids. The V end lost 5 bases, the J end lost 6 bases, and 5 bases lay between the germline ends. The CDR3 spells CASSRFNEQFF. The CDR3 region has the DNA TGTGCCAGCAGTCGATTCAATGAGCAGTTCTTC.

V and J are TRBV27 and TRBJ2-3, with 9 bases fitting TRBD2. The germline gives CDR1 MNHEY, CDR2 SMNVEV (reference sequence). The CDR3 runs 17 residues. With 0 bases clipped from V and 6 bases from J, the junction kept 10 bases outside the gene matches. Written as DNA, the CDR3 is TGTGCCAGCAGTTTATCAGAAGGGACTAGCCGGGGGGATACGCAGTATTTT. This gives the protein CASSLSEGTSRGDTQYF.

CDR3 in amino acids: CASSPARTEAFF. The CDR3 nucleotides read TGTGCCAGCAGTCCCGCCAGAACTGAAGCTTTCTTT. The genes are TRBV28 and TRBJ1-1; D is unresolved. The CDR3 consists of 12 residues. The V gene lost 5 bases and the J gene lost 5 bases, with 9 bases spanning the gap. Per the germline V gene, CDR1 is MDHEN and CDR2 is SYDVKM.

This chain joins TRBV30 and TRBJ1-2; a possible D gene is TRBD1 (5 bases). The CDR3 is 16 amino acids. Trimming left V 2 bases short and J 5 bases short, with 21 bases between. Germline-derived CDR1 and CDR2 are GTSNPN and SVGIG (reference sequence). As DNA, the CDR3 is TGTGCCTGGAGTCCCCCGGGACGCGGAACCTCATATGGCTACACCTTC. This encodes CAWSPPGRGTSYGYTF. Full variable domain (outside the CDR3, taken from reference TRBV30 and TRBJ1-2): SQTIHQWPATLVQPVGSPLSLECTVEGTSNPNLYWYRQAAGRGLQLLFYSVGIGQISSEVPQNLSASRPQDRQFILSSKKLLLSDSGFYLCAWSPPGRGTSYGYTFGSGTRLTVV.

This chain joins TRBV7-9 and TRBJ1-2; the D gene is possibly TRBD1 (5 bases). The germline V gene encodes CDR1 SEHNR and CDR2 FQNEAQ (reference sequence). The CDR3 loop spans 14 amino acids. V gave up 5 bases and J gave up 5 bases, with 15 bases separating them. CDR3 DNA sequence: TGTGCCAGCAGCCAAGGGACCGGGGGATATGGCTACACCTTC. It is translated as CASSQGTGGYGYTF.

The chain recombines TRBV11-2 with TRBJ1-1, with TRBD1 matching over 7 bases. This CDR3 contains 15 residues. Germline V gene sequence: CDR1 SGHAT, CDR2 FQNNGV. Unmatched junction bases numbered 14, after V lost 8 bases and J lost 5 bases. CDR3 sequence: CASRLGGPAGTEAFF. The CDR3 DNA reads TGTGCCAGCCGACTAGGGGGCCCCGCGGGGACTGAAGCTTTCTTT.

The V and J genes are TRBV6-5 and TRBJ2-7, with 8 bases fitting TRBD1. The V segment lost 0 bases and the J segment 6 bases; nucleotides outside the gene matches: 10. Germline-derived CDR1 and CDR2 are MNHEY and SVGAGI. The CDR3 length is 16 residues. The CDR3 reads CASSYSYDRGWVEQYF. CDR3 nucleotides: TGTGCCAGCAGTTACTCATATGACAGGGGCTGGGTCGAGCAGTACTTC.

The chain couples TRBV19 to TRBJ2-1; 8 bases are shared with TRBD1. This CDR3 has 16 residues. V shed 5 bases, J shed 2 bases, and the junction held 8 bases outside the gene matches. Per the germline V gene, CDR1 is LNHDA and CDR2 is SQIVND (reference sequence). This chain's CDR3 is CASSPRTGMPYNEQFF. CDR3 DNA: TGTGCCAGTAGTCCCCGGACAGGGATGCCCTACAATGAGCAGTTCTTC.

The J gene is TRBJ2-7, the V gene TRBV7-8; the match to TRBD2 covers 9 bases. Trimming removed 5 bases from V and 6 bases from J; junction bases left unmatched: 11. This CDR3 region has 15 residues. CDR1 is SGHVS, CDR2 FQNEAQ, per germline. Here the CDR3 reads CASSPIGLANGEQYF. CDR3 nucleotides: TGTGCCAGCAGCCCCATTGGACTAGCGAATGGCGAGCAGTACTTC.